Sequencing of this TCR beta chain was carried out in a study of blood T cell repertoires in COVID-19. Study background: Acute and convalescent COVID-19 samples came from the United States, Italy and Spain.

In the original analysis: Reference gene primer amplification gave estimated nucleated cell counts. Sequencing used immunoSEQ multiplex PCR; TCRdb keeps in-frame clones, though not all of them. Clone size and the V and J calls come from that table; the DNA yielded D and trimming. The repertoire includes approximately 200,000 clones, 80% to 85% of them detected once, and 3% sits in the top ten. The sequencing sample was made of peripheral blood. The TCR was taken from a woman aged 30 to 39 who had recovered from COVID-19.

The CDR3 DNA is TGTGCCAGCAGTTTAGACCCGGGACAGCTTCACCAGCCCCAGCATTTT. It codes for CASSLDPGQLHQPQHF. The chain has TRBV28 and TRBJ1-5; TRBD1 agrees at 7 bases. V lost 2 bases, J lost 7 bases, and 11 bases stayed unmatched. CDR3 length: 16 amino acids. Looked up from germline, CDR1 is MDHEN and CDR2 is SYDVKM.